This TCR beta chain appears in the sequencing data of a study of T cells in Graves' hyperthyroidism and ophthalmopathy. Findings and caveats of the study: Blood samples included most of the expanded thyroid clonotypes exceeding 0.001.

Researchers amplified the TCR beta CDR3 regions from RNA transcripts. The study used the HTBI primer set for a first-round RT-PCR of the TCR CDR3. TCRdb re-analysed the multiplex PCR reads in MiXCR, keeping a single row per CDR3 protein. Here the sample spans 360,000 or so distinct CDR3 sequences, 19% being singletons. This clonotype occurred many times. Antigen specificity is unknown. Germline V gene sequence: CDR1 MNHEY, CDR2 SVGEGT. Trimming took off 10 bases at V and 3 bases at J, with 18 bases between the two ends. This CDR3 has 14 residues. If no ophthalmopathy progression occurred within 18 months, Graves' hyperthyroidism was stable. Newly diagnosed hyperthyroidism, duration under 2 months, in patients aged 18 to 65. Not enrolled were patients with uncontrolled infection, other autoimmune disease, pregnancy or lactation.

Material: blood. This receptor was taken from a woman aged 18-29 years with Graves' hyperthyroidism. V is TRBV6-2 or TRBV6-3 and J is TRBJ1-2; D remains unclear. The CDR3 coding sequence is TGTGCCACCGGACTCTTTCGTGGGGACTATGGCTACACCTTC. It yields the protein CATGLFRGDYGYTF.